Each of the 3 T cell receptor beta chains below was sequenced from the same sample in a study of blood T cell repertoires in COVID-19. Sequencing used immunoSEQ multiplex PCR; TCRdb keeps in-frame clones, though not all of them. The table shows about 98,000 clones, with 81% occurring only once. Input material: peripheral blood. The receptors were gathered from an elderly woman with acute or convalescent COVID-19.

The rearrangement joins TRBV4-1 to TRBJ2-3, with TRBD2 matching 13 bases. There are 18 residues in the CDR3. Germline loops: CDR1 MGHRA, CDR2 YSYEKL. J gave up 1 base and V 1 base, and 5 bases lay outside the gene matches. The CDR3 DNA follows: TGCGCCAGCAGCCAAGCCCCCGGGACTAGCGGGGGCACAGATACGCAGTATTTT. This codes for CASSQAPGTSGGTDTQYF.

This clone has a single count. Its ends do not fully match the called genes, so a read error is possible. The rearrangement links TRBV9 to TRBJ1-1; no clear D. Germline assignment: CDR1 SGDLS and CDR2 YYNGEE. This CDR3 comprises 16 residues. The CDR3 DNA reads as TGTGCCGGCAGCGTAGCTTCCACTTCTAAGAACACTGAAGCTTTCTTT. Its protein is CAGSVASTSKNTEAFF.

This rearrangement joins TRBV7-2 to TRBJ1-5; unclear D gene. V was pared by 4 bases and J by 2 bases, with 18 bases between. The germline gives CDR1 SGHTA, CDR2 FQGNSA. The CDR3 contains 17 residues. CDR3 loop: CASSSGNRRSGNQPQHF. As DNA, the CDR3 is TGTGCCAGCAGCTCCGGTAATAGGAGGAGTGGCAATCAGCCCCAGCATTTT. The entire variable domain, with the rest obtained from reference TRBV7-2 and TRBJ1-5, is as follows: GAGVSQSPSNKVTEKGKDVELRCDPISGHTALYWYRQSLGQGLEFLIYFQGNSAPDKSGLPSDRFSAERTGGSVSTLTIQRTQQEDSAVYLCASSSGNRRSGNQPQHFGDGTRLSIL.